This T cell receptor beta chain was documented in a study of Tregs in tolerant kidney transplant recipients. As regards this clone: The target antigen is unknown.

Study results and caveats: This study did not directly address biological reproducibility.

Clones were sequenced by immunoSEQ multiplex PCR, and TCRdb holds only the in-frame ones, with some missing. The sample consists of 50,000 to 75,000 clones, 95% to 98% of them appearing once. The CDR3 loop spans 11 amino acids. The V end lost 5 bases, the J end lost 7 bases, and 9 bases lay between the germline ends. From germline, CDR1 is SGHTA and CDR2 FQGNSA. The rearrangement links TRBV7-2 to TRBJ2-7; no reliable D call. The TCR was taken from a human donor who received a combined kidney and bone marrow transplant. This sample comprised Tregs from blood, obtained before the transplant. The CDR3 reads CASSPSMEQYF. The CDR3 nucleotides read TGTGCCAGCAGCCCATCAATGGAGCAGTACTTC.